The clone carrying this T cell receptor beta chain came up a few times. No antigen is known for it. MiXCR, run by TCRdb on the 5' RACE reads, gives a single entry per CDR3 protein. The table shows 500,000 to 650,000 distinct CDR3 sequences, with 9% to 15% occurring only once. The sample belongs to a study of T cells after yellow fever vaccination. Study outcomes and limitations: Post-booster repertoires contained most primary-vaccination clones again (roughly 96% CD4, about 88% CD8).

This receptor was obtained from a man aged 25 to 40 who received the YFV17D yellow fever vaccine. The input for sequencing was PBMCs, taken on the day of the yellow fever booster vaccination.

CDR3 sequence reads: CASSSRSGKGINIQYF. The CDR3 DNA reads as TGTGCCAGCAGTTCCCGTAGCGGGAAAGGGATAAACATTCAGTACTTC. V usage is TRBV6-5 and J usage is TRBJ2-4, with 8 nucleotides matching TRBD2. The germline V gene encodes CDR1 MNHEY and CDR2 SVGAGI. The length of the CDR3 is 16 residues. Trimming took 4 bases from V and 6 from J; bases not matched to a gene: 11.